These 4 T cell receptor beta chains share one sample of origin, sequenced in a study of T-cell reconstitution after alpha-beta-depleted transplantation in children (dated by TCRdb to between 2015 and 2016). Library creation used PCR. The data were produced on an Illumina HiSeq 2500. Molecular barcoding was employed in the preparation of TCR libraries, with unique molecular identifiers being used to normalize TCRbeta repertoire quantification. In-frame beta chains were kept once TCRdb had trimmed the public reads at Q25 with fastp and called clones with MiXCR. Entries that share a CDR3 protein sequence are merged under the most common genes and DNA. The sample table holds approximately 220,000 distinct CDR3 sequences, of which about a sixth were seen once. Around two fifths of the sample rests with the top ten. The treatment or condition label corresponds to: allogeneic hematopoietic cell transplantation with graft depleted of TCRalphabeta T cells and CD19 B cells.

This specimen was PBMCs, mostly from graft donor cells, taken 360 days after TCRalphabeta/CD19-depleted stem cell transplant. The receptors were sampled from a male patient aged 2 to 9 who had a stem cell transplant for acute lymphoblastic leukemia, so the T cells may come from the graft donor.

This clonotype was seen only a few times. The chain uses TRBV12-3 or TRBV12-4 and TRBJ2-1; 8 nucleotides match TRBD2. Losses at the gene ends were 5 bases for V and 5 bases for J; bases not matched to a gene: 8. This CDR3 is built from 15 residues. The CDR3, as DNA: TGTGCCAGCAGTCCCGGGACTAGAGAGGACAATGAGCAGTTCTTC. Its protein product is CASSPGTREDNEQFF.

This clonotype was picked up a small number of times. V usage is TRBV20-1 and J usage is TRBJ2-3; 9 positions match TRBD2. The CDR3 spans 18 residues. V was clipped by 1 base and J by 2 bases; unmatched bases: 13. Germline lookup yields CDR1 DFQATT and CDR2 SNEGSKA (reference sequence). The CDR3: CSARVPPAAGGLTDTQYF. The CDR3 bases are TGCAGTGCTAGAGTGCCCCCCGCAGCGGGGGGACTCACAGATACGCAGTATTTT.

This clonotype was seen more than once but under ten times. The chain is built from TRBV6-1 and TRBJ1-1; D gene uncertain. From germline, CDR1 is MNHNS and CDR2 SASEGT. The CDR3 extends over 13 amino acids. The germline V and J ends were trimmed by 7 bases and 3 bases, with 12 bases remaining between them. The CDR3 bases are TGTGCCAGCAATAGGCTCCTTGACACTGAAGCTTTCTTT. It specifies CASNRLLDTEAFF.

The CDR3 DNA reads as TGTGCCAGCTCACCGTCGACAGGCATAAGCACAGATACGCAGTATTTT. Protein product: CASSPSTGISTDTQYF. This chain links TRBV18 with TRBJ2-3; D perhaps matches TRBD1 (6 bases). V was cut by 3 bases and J by 0 bases, with 13 bases left in between. The germline V gene has CDR1 KGHSH and CDR2 LQKENI. This CDR3 region has 16 residues. The full variable domain, completed using reference TRBV18 and TRBJ2-3, is NAGVMQNPRHLVRRRGQEARLRCSPMKGHSHVYWYRQLPEEGLKFMVYLQKENIIDESGMPKERFSAEFPKEGPSILRIQQVVRGDSAAYFCASSPSTGISTDTQYFGPGTRLTVL.